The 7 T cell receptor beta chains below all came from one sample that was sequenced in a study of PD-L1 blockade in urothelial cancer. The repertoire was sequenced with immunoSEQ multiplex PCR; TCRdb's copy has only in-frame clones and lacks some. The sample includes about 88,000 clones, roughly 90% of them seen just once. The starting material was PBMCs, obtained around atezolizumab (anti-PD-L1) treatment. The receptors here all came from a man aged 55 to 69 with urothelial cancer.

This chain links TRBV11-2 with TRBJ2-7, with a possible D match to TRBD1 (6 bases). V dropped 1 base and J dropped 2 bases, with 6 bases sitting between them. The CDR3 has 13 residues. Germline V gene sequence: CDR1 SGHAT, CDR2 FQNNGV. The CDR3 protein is CASSLGTAYEQYF. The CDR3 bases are TGTGCCAGCAGCTTAGGGACAGCCTACGAGCAGTACTTC.

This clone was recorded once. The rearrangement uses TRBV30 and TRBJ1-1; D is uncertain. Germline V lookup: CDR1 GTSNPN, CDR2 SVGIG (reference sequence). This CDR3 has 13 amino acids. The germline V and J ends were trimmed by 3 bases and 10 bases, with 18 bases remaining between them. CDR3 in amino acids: CAWRVINGVAAFF. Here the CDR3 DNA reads TGTGCCTGGAGGGTAATAAACGGGGTGGCAGCTTTCTTT.

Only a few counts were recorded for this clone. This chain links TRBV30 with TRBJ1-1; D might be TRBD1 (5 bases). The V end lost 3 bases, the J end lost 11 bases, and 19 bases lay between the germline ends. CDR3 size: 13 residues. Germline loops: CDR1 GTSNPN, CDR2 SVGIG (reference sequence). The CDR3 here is CAWREGPRVNAFF. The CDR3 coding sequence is TGTGCCTGGAGGGAGGGTCCCAGGGTGAACGCTTTCTTT. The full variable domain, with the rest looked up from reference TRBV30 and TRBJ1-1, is SQTIHQWPATLVQPVGSPLSLECTVEGTSNPNLYWYRQAAGRGLQLLFYSVGIGQISSEVPQNLSASRPQDRQFILSSKKLLLSDSGFYLCAWREGPRVNAFFGQGTRLTVV.

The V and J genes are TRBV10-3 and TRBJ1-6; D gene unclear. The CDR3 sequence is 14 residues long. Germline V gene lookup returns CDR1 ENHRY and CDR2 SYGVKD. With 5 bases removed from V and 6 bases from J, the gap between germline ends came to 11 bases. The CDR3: CAISQAGSNSPLHF. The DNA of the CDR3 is TGTGCCATCAGTCAAGCGGGAAGTAATTCACCCCTCCACTTT.

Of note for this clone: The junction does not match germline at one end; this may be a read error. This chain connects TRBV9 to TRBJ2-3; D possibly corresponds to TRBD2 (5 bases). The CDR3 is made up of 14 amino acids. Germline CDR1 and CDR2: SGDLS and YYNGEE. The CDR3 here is CASSVEAESTPTLF. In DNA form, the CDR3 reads TGTGCCAGCAGCGTGGAGGCTGAGAGCACTCCTACACTTTTT.

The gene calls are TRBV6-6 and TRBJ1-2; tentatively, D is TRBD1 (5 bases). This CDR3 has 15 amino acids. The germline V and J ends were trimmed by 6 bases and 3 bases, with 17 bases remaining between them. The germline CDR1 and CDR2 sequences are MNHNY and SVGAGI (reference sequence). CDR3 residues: CASRPQGGRDYGYTF. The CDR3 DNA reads TGTGCCAGCAGACCTCAGGGTGGAAGAGACTATGGCTACACCTTC.

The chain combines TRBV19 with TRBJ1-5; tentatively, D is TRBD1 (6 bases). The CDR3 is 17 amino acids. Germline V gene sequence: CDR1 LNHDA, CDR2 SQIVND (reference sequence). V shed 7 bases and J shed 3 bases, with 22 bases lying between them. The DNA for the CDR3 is TGTGCCAGTAAAAACCGGCGGGGGGCAGGGAACAATCAGCCCCAGCATTTT. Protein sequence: CASKNRRGAGNNQPQHF. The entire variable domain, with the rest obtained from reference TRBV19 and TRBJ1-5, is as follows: DGGITQSPKYLFRKEGQNVTLSCEQNLNHDAMYWYRQDPGQGLRLIYYSQIVNDFQKGDIAEGYSVSREKKESFPLTVTSAQKNPTAFYLCASKNRRGAGNNQPQHFGDGTRLSIL.